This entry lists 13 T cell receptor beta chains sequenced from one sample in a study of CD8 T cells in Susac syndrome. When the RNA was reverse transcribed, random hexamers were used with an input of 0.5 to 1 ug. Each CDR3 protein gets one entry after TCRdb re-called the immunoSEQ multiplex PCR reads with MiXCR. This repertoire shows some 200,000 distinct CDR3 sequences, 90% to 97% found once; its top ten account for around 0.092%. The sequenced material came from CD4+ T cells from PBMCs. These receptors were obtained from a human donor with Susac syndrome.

The CDR3 region is CSAPALYGYTF. Here the CDR3 DNA reads TGCAGTGCGCCGGCGCTGTATGGCTACACCTTC. The chain has TRBV20-1 and TRBJ1-2; D uncertain. This CDR3 region has 11 residues. Trimming pared 6 bases from V and 5 bases from J, leaving 10 bases between. Germline V CDR1 and CDR2: DFQATT, SNEGSKA (reference sequence).

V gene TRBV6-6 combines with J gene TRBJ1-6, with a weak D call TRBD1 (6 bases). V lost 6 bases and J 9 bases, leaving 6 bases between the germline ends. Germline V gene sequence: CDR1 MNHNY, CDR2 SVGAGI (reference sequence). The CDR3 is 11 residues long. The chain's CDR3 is CASRQGSPLHF. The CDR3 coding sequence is TGTGCCAGCAGACAGGGTTCACCCCTCCACTTT.

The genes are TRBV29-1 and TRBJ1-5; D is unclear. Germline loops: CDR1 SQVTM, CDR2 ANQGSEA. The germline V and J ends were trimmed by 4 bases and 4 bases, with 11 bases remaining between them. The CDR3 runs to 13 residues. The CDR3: CSVGGNKNQPQHF. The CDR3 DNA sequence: TGCAGCGTTGGTGGGAACAAGAATCAGCCCCAGCATTTT.

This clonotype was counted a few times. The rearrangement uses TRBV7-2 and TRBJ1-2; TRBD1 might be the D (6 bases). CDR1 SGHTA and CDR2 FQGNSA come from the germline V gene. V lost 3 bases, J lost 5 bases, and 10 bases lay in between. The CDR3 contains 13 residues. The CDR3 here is CASSLDSPYGYTF. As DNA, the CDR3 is TGTGCCAGCAGCTTGGACAGCCCATATGGCTACACCTTC.

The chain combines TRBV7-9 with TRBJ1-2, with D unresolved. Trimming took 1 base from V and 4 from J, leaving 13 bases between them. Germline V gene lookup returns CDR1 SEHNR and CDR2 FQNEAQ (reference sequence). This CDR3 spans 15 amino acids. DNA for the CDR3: TGTGCCAGCAGCTTAGGACCGCAGGCCCTCTATGGCTACACCTTC. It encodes CASSLGPQALYGYTF.

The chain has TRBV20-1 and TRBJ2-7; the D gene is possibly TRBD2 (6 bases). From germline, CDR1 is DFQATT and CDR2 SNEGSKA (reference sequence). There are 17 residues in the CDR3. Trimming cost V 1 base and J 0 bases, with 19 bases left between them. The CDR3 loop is CSARGPEASAYSYEQYF. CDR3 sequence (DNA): TGCAGTGCTAGAGGTCCTGAGGCTAGCGCATACTCCTACGAGCAGTACTTC.

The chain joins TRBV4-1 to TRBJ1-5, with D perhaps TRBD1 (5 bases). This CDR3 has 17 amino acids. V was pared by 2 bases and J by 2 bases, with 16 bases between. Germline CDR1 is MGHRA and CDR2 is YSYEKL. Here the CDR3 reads CASSQSSTGVGNQPQHF. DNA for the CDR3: TGCGCCAGCAGCCAATCGAGTACGGGGGTGGGCAATCAGCCCCAGCATTTT.

In DNA form, the CDR3 reads TGTGCCAGCAGCTTAGACAGGGTTATTGAGCAGTTCTTC. It translates to CASSLDRVIEQFF. This sequence joins TRBV7-2 and TRBJ2-1, with D possibly matching TRBD1 (6 bases). With 1 base removed from V and 9 bases from J, the gap between germline ends came to 10 bases. The CDR3 contains 13 residues. Germline values: CDR1 SGHTA, CDR2 FQGNSA.

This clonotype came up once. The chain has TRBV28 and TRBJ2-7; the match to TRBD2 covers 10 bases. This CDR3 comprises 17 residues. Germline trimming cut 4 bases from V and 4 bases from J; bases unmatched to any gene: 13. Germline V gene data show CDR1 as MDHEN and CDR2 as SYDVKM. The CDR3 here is CASSSPSGSGGAYEQYF. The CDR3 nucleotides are TGTGCCAGCAGTTCTCCGTCTGGGAGCGGGGGGGCTTACGAGCAGTACTTC. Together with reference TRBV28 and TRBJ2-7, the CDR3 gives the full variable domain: DVKVTQSSRYLVKRTGEKVFLECVQDMDHENMFWYRQDPGLGLRLIYFSYDVKMKEKGDIPEGYSVSREKKERFSLILESASTNQTSMYLCASSSPSGSGGAYEQYFGPGTRLTVT.

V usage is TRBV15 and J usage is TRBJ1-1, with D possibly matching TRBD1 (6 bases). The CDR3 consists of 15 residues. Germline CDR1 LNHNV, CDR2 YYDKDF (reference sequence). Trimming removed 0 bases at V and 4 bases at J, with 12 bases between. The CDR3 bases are TGTGCCACCAGCAGAGAAATGGGCAGGGGCACTGAAGCTTTCTTT. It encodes CATSREMGRGTEAFF.

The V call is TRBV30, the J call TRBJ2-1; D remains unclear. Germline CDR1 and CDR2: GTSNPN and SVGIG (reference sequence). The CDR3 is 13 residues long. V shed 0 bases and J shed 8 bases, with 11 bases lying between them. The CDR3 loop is CAWSVPGLDEQFF. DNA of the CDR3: TGTGCCTGGAGTGTACCGGGCCTGGATGAGCAGTTCTTC.

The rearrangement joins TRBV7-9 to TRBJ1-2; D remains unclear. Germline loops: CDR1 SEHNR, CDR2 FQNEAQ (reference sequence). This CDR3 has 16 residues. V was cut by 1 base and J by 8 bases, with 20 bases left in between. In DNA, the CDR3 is TGTGCCAGCAGCTTAGAAGCGAGGATCTTACCCAGAGGCTACACCTTC. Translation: CASSLEARILPRGYTF.

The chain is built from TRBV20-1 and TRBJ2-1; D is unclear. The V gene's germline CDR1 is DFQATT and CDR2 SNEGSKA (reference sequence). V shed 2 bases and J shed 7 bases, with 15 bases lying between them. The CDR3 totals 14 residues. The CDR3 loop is CSARSNPTSNEQFF. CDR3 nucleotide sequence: TGCAGTGCTAGATCTAACCCAACCTCAAATGAGCAGTTCTTC.